Below, 11 T cell receptor beta chains from the same sample are listed, as sequenced in a study of blood T cell repertoires in COVID-19. Clones were read by immunoSEQ multiplex PCR, and TCRdb kept only the in-frame ones, dropping some. Of 75,000 to 100,000 clones detected, about 85% appear once; the ten largest clones hold about 4.5%. The sequencing input was peripheral blood. The receptors derive from a man between 60 and 75 years old with acute or convalescent COVID-19.

This chain connects TRBV7-2 to TRBJ2-2; D is possibly TRBD1 (5 bases). Germline-derived CDR1 and CDR2 are SGHTA and FQGNSA. V lost 0 bases to trimming and J lost 1 base, with 9 bases between them. This CDR3 spans 16 amino acids. CDR3 bases: TGTGCCAGCAGCTTAGCCGCGACAGTGAACACCGGGGAGCTGTTTTTT. As protein: CASSLAATVNTGELFF.

This clone was seen a handful of times. This sample also contains other DNA sequences that code for the same CDR3. V gene TRBV11-3 combines with J gene TRBJ2-1; D ambiguous. This CDR3 has 13 residues. V lost 0 bases to trimming and J lost 4 bases, with 4 bases between them. Germline V gives CDR1 SGHNT, CDR2 YENEEA. CDR3 sequence reads: CASSLDRYNEQFF. In DNA, the CDR3 is TGTGCCAGCAGCTTAGATCGGTACAATGAGCAGTTCTTC.

A remark on this clone: Other DNA sequences in this specimen translate into the identical CDR3. This sequence joins TRBV7-2 and TRBJ1-5; D possibly corresponds to TRBD1 (6 bases). The CDR3 runs to 15 residues. Germline lookup yields CDR1 SGHTA and CDR2 FQGNSA. The V gene lost 2 bases and the J gene lost 6 bases, with 14 bases spanning the gap. This CDR3 is CASSLSTGSGQPQHF. CDR3 sequence (DNA): TGTGCCAGCAGCTTAAGCACAGGGTCTGGTCAGCCCCAGCATTTT. The whole variable domain, filled in from reference TRBV7-2 and TRBJ1-5, reads GAGVSQSPSNKVTEKGKDVELRCDPISGHTALYWYRQSLGQGLEFLIYFQGNSAPDKSGLPSDRFSAERTGGSVSTLTIQRTQQEDSAVYLCASSLSTGSGQPQHFGDGTRLSIL.

In its sample, this clone was seen once. The chain uses TRBV18 and TRBJ2-7, with TRBD1 matching over 7 bases. The CDR3 consists of 13 residues. After removal of 7 bases from V and 5 bases from J, the junction contained 8 bases not matched to a gene. The germline V gene has CDR1 KGHSH and CDR2 LQKENI. The DNA for the CDR3 is TGTGCCAGCTGGGGACAGTCGCTGGACGAGCAGTACTTC. Encoded protein: CASWGQSLDEQYF. The full variable domain, rest sourced from reference TRBV18 and TRBJ2-7, is NAGVMQNPRHLVRRRGQEARLRCSPMKGHSHVYWYRQLPEEGLKFMVYLQKENIIDESGMPKERFSAEFPKEGPSILRIQQVVRGDSAAYFCASWGQSLDEQYFGPGTRLTVT.

This chain uses TRBV9 with TRBJ1-2, with D perhaps TRBD1 (5 bases). The V gene lost 4 bases and the J gene lost 2 bases, with 9 bases spanning the gap. The CDR3 has 13 residues. Germline V CDR1 and CDR2: SGDLS, YYNGEE. The CDR3 nucleotides read TGTGCCAGCAGCCGGGACTCAAACTATGGCTACACCTTC. The encoded protein is CASSRDSNYGYTF.

The chain recombines TRBV10-2 with TRBJ1-6; D uncertain. Germline CDR1 reads WSHSY; CDR2 reads SAAADI. CDR3 length equals 13 residues. Trimming stripped 2 bases from V and 7 bases from J, with 6 bases between. This CDR3 reads CASSEVANSPLHF. CDR3 nucleotide sequence: TGCGCCAGCAGTGAGGTGGCAAATTCACCCCTCCACTTT.

The CDR3, as DNA: TGTGCCTGGAGTACGGGGACAGGGACACGCGAGCAGTACTTC. This encodes CAWSTGTGTREQYF. V gene TRBV30 combines with J gene TRBJ2-7; 9 nucleotides agree with TRBD1. Germline loops: CDR1 GTSNPN, CDR2 SVGIG (reference sequence). The CDR3 loop spans 14 amino acids. The V gene end was trimmed by 2 bases and the J gene end by 6 bases; junction bases not matched to a gene: 8.

This chain uses TRBV3-1 (or the pseudogene TRBV3-2) with TRBJ1-5, with D perhaps TRBD1 (6 bases). The V gene lost 1 base and the J gene lost 3 bases, with 7 bases spanning the gap. CDR3 size: 14 residues. CDR1 is LGHDT, CDR2 YNNKEL, per germline (reference sequence). The CDR3 sequence is CASSQGQANQPQHF. The CDR3 DNA reads TGTGCCAGCAGCCAAGGACAGGCCAATCAGCCCCAGCATTTT.

CDR3: CASSEQGLAGVDTQYF. The DNA of the CDR3 is TGTGCCAGCAGCGAACAGGGACTAGCGGGAGTAGATACGCAGTATTTT. The rearrangement uses TRBV6-1 and TRBJ2-3; 14 bases map to TRBD2. With V trimmed by 6 bases and J by 5 bases, 7 bases remained unmatched. The germline CDR1 and CDR2 sequences are MNHNS and SASEGT. This CDR3 region has 16 residues.

The chain couples TRBV6-1 to TRBJ2-5; 8 bases agree with TRBD1. Germline CDR1 reads MNHNS; CDR2 reads SASEGT. Germline trimming cut 1 base from V and 2 bases from J; bases unmatched to any gene: 6. The CDR3 has 16 residues. CDR3 residues: CASSEVRDRNQETQYF. Here the CDR3 DNA reads TGTGCCAGCAGTGAAGTTCGGGACAGGAATCAAGAGACCCAGTACTTC.

The gene calls are TRBV18 and TRBJ2-3; 8 bases are shared with TRBD2. The germline CDR1 and CDR2 sequences are KGHSH and LQKENI. There are 16 residues in the CDR3. Trimming removed 0 bases from V and 4 bases from J; junction bases left unmatched: 6. The CDR3 protein is CASSPPGLVPSDTQYF. The CDR3 bases are TGTGCCAGCTCACCACCGGGACTAGTCCCTTCAGATACGCAGTATTTT.